Shown below are 26 T cell receptor beta chains from a single sample sequenced in a study of Tregs in tolerant kidney transplant recipients. Sequenced by immunoSEQ multiplex PCR; TCRdb stores in-frame clones only, minus some. The data hold some 70,000 clones, with 92% observed a single time. Sequencing used CD8+ T cells from blood, obtained before the transplant. These receptors came from a human donor who received a combined kidney and bone marrow transplant.

The sample holds one count of this clone. The chain carries TRBV7-9 and TRBJ2-7; 7 bases line up with TRBD2. This CDR3 region has 14 residues. Trimming at V came to 3 bases and at J to 4 bases, leaving 6 bases not matched to a gene. Germline V gives CDR1 SEHNR, CDR2 FQNEAQ (reference sequence). The CDR3 DNA is TGTGCCAGCAGCTTCGGCGGGAGCGGATACGAGCAGTACTTC. Its protein product is CASSFGGSGYEQYF.

This rearrangement joins TRBV9 to TRBJ2-1; 7 bases agree with TRBD1. With 4 bases clipped from V and 8 bases from J, the junction kept 21 bases outside the gene matches. The germline V gene encodes CDR1 SGDLS and CDR2 YYNGEE. The CDR3 is made up of 18 amino acids. CDR3 coding DNA: TGTGCCAGCAGCATACCTAGACAGGGAAGTTCGCCAATTTATGAGCAGTTCTTC. Translating gives CASSIPRQGSSPIYEQFF.

This clone was recorded once. The chain uses TRBV6-1 and TRBJ2-1, with TRBD2 matching 10 bases. V shed 3 bases and J 4 bases; nucleotides not matched to a gene: 3. The CDR3 runs to 15 residues. CDR1 is MNHNS, CDR2 SASEGT, per germline. CDR3 nucleotides: TGTGCCAGCAGTGATGAAGCGGGGGGGTACAATGAGCAGTTCTTC. It encodes CASSDEAGGYNEQFF.

J is TRBJ1-5 and V is TRBV18; D gene ambiguous. The CDR3 length is 15 residues. CDR1 and CDR2 (germline): KGHSH, LQKENI. V lost 2 bases to trimming and J lost 5 bases, with 13 bases between them. The CDR3 DNA reads TGTGCCAGCTCACCATCACAGAGTGTCGATCAGCCCCAGCATTTT. This sequence encodes CASSPSQSVDQPQHF.

CDR3 amino acids: CASSLAAGEQYF. CDR3 nucleotide sequence: TGTGCCAGCAGCTTAGCAGCGGGAGAGCAGTACTTC. The V gene is TRBV13, the J gene TRBJ2-7, with TRBD2 identical over 7 bases. In germline, CDR1 is PRHDT, CDR2 FYEKMQ (reference sequence). CDR3 length: 12 amino acids. The J segment lost 7 bases and the V segment lost 1 base, leaving 1 base of the junction unmatched.

V gene TRBV6-5 combines with J gene TRBJ1-1, with D tentatively TRBD1 (6 bases). V lost 4 bases and J lost 1, with 13 bases in between. The CDR3 runs to 15 residues. Germline CDR1 MNHEY, CDR2 SVGAGI. This CDR3 is CASSSYRAGNTEAFF. In nucleotides, the CDR3 is TGTGCCAGCAGTTCCTACAGGGCAGGGAACACTGAAGCTTTCTTT.

This clone showed up just a few times. V usage is TRBV4-3 and J usage is TRBJ2-7; 11 positions agree with TRBD1. The J segment lost 3 bases and the V segment lost 0 bases, leaving 4 bases of the junction unmatched. The germline V gene has CDR1 LGHNA and CDR2 YSLEER. The CDR3 runs 16 residues. CDR3 sequence: CASSQDAGTGGYEQYF. The CDR3 bases are TGCGCCAGCAGCCAAGATGCCGGGACAGGGGGCTACGAGCAGTACTTC.

This chain connects TRBV5-1 to TRBJ1-1, with D hard to call. Trimming removed 0 bases at V and 0 bases at J, with 9 bases between. Germline V gene lookup returns CDR1 SGHRS and CDR2 YFSETQ. The CDR3 runs to 15 residues. In DNA form, the CDR3 reads TGCGCCAGCAGCTTGGGTCGAAACTTGAACACTGAAGCTTTCTTT. Protein sequence: CASSLGRNLNTEAFF.

The V gene is TRBV13, the J gene TRBJ1-2; 7 nucleotides align to TRBD1. The trim removed 7 bases at V and 4 bases at J, leaving 21 bases unmatched. This CDR3 region has 18 residues. Germline V lookup: CDR1 PRHDT, CDR2 FYEKMQ (reference sequence). CDR3 nucleotide sequence: TGTGCCAGCACCAACCTCTATCCCCTAACAGGGGAGGTCTATGGCTACACCTTC. Its protein product is CASTNLYPLTGEVYGYTF.

The chain carries TRBV4-1 and TRBJ2-7; a weak D match, TRBD1 (5 bases). Trimming took 1 base from V and 1 from J, leaving 11 bases between them. The CDR3 covers 15 residues. The germline CDR1 and CDR2 sequences are MGHRA and YSYEKL. The CDR3 here is CASSQVGARSYEQYF. Here the CDR3 DNA reads TGCGCCAGCAGCCAAGTTGGGGCCAGATCCTACGAGCAGTACTTC.

V gene TRBV25-1 combines with J gene TRBJ1-5; 9 bases agree with TRBD1. The CDR3 is 14 residues long. The ends lost 6 bases at V and 5 bases at J; junction bases unmatched: 5. Germline V gives CDR1 MGHDK, CDR2 SYGVNS. CDR3 loop: CASSGQGYHQPQHF. CDR3 nucleotide sequence: TGTGCCAGCAGCGGACAGGGGTACCATCAGCCCCAGCATTTT.

This chain joins TRBV7-6 and TRBJ1-4; TRBD1 aligns across 11 bases. The germline gives CDR1 SGHVS, CDR2 FNYEAQ. This CDR3 region has 15 residues. With 5 bases clipped from V and 7 bases from J, the junction kept 6 bases outside the gene matches. The CDR3 region is CASSHTDRGREKLFF. The CDR3 coding sequence is TGTGCCAGCAGCCATACGGACAGGGGGCGTGAAAAACTGTTTTTT.

The V and J genes are TRBV5-4 and TRBJ2-5; a possible D gene is TRBD2 (5 bases). V was clipped by 4 bases and J by 11 bases, with 24 bases between them. The CDR3 covers 15 residues. Germline V gene lookup returns CDR1 SGHNT and CDR2 YYREEE (reference sequence). The CDR3 loop is CASSLDSTNTGEQYF. CDR3 nucleotide sequence: TGTGCCAGCAGCCTGGACTCCACGAATACCGGGGAGCAGTACTTC.

This chain uses TRBV6-1 with TRBJ1-3; D not resolved. The V end was cut by 8 bases, the J end by 2 bases, with 13 bases between. Germline V gives CDR1 MNHNS, CDR2 SASEGT. The CDR3 length is 14 residues. This chain's CDR3 is CASDTPWAGNTIYF. CDR3 nucleotides: TGTGCCAGCGACACCCCCTGGGCTGGAAACACCATATATTTT.

This clone was counted once. This sequence joins TRBV28 and TRBJ2-1, with D possibly TRBD1 on 6 matching bases. Germline lookup yields CDR1 MDHEN and CDR2 SYDVKM. This CDR3 is built from 15 residues. Trimming stripped 5 bases from V and 5 bases from J, with 16 bases between. CDR3 in amino acids: CASSLRQVLNNEQFF. The DNA for the CDR3 is TGTGCCAGCAGTCTAAGACAGGTCCTCAACAATGAGCAGTTCTTC.

This chain joins TRBV7-6 and TRBJ2-2, with unresolved D. The CDR3 length is 11 residues. Between the trimmed V and J ends, which lost 6 bases and 5 bases, there was a span of 4 bases. Germline V gives CDR1 SGHVS, CDR2 FNYEAQ. The CDR3 region is CASRQTGELFF. CDR3 in DNA: TGTGCCAGCAGGCAGACCGGGGAGCTGTTTTTT.

The gene calls are TRBV2 and TRBJ1-1; D is unclear. CDR3 length: 12 residues. V lost 8 bases to trimming and J lost 7 bases, with 14 bases between them. Per germline, CDR1 SNHLY and CDR2 FYNNEI. The CDR3 here is CASPVLAVEAFF. CDR3 nucleotide sequence: TGTGCCAGCCCTGTTTTGGCCGTTGAAGCTTTCTTT.

Concerning this clone: A read error may account for a junction end that differs from germline. The V call is TRBV15, the J call TRBJ2-7; D uncertain. The CDR3 runs 14 residues. The germline gives CDR1 LNHNV, CDR2 YYDKDF (reference sequence). The CDR3 DNA sequence: TGTGCCACCAGCCGAGAGAGGAGCTCCTACGAGCAGTACTTC. The encoded protein is CATSRERSSYEQYF.

V and J are TRBV9 and TRBJ2-1; D perhaps matches TRBD2 (5 bases). There are 13 residues in the CDR3. Trimming took 1 base from V and 8 from J, leaving 10 bases between them. Germline CDR1 SGDLS, CDR2 YYNGEE. The CDR3 DNA sequence: TGTGCCAGCAGCGTAAGGGAGCGAGATGAGCAGTTCTTC. Protein sequence: CASSVRERDEQFF.

The chain carries TRBV9 and TRBJ2-1; TRBD2 might be the D (6 bases). CDR1 SGDLS and CDR2 YYNGEE come from the germline V gene. V was cut by 1 base and J by 8 bases, with 16 bases left in between. The CDR3 totals 15 residues. For the CDR3, the DNA is TGTGCCAGCAGCGTAAACCCAACTAGCATAGATGAGCAGTTCTTC. It yields the protein CASSVNPTSIDEQFF.

This clone showed up just a few times. The chain couples TRBV16 to TRBJ1-1; D ambiguous. Germline CDR1 and CDR2: KGHSY and FQNENV. V was pared by 0 bases and J by 3 bases, with 8 bases between. The CDR3 totals 14 residues. The CDR3 DNA reads TGTGCCAGCAGCCAATCGAGCGGGGACACTGAAGCTTTCTTT. As protein: CASSQSSGDTEAFF.

The V gene is TRBV4-3, the J gene TRBJ2-7; possible D gene TRBD1, 6 bases. The CDR3 is 16 amino acids. Germline CDR1 and CDR2: LGHNA and YSLEER. V was clipped by 2 bases and J by 2 bases, with 16 bases between them. The CDR3 loop reads CASSQRRTAQAYEQYF. CDR3 sequence (DNA): TGCGCCAGCAGCCAACGGCGGACAGCACAGGCCTACGAGCAGTACTTC.

The chain is built from TRBV27 and TRBJ1-3; 7 bases match TRBD1. Germline V gene lookup returns CDR1 MNHEY and CDR2 SMNVEV (reference sequence). J lost 4 bases, V lost 3 bases, and 0 bases had no gene match. CDR3 length: 13 residues. The CDR3 DNA reads as TGTGCCAGCAGTTTGGACAGGGGAAACACCATATATTTT. It translates to CASSLDRGNTIYF.

On this clone: Different DNA sequences within this sample yield the same CDR3. The gene calls are TRBV4-1 and TRBJ1-6, with 10 bases lining up with TRBD1. Unmatched junction bases numbered 3, after V lost 1 base and J lost 6 bases. The germline CDR1 and CDR2 sequences are MGHRA and YSYEKL. CDR3 length: 16 residues. The CDR3 DNA is TGCGCCAGCAGCCAAGGGGGACAGGGGATTAATTCACCCCTCCACTTT. This sequence encodes CASSQGGQGINSPLHF.

V usage is TRBV28 and J usage is TRBJ2-7; 10 bases are a match to TRBD2. CDR1 is MDHEN, CDR2 SYDVKM, per germline. V shed 2 bases, J shed 2 bases, and the junction held 12 bases outside the gene matches. This CDR3 contains 18 residues. In DNA form, the CDR3 reads TGTGCCAGCAGTTTAGACGTAGGGGGGCTAGCGGGGGCCTACGAGCAGTACTTC. Amino acids: CASSLDVGGLAGAYEQYF.

V gene TRBV6-5 combines with J gene TRBJ2-7, with D possibly being TRBD1 (5 bases). CDR1 and CDR2 from the germline V gene are MNHEY and SVGAGI. CDR3 length: 14 residues. Trimming removed 1 base from V and 2 bases from J, with 9 bases in between. CDR3 DNA: TGTGCCAGCAGTTACTTTCAGGGCACCTACGAGCAGTACTTC. Residues: CASSYFQGTYEQYF.